These 31 T cell receptor beta chains came from one sample sequenced in a study of molecular identifiers for immune sequencing clone quantification. TCRdb fed the PCR reads into MiXCR, producing one record per CDR3 protein. The table shows over 550,000 distinct CDR3 sequences, with 25% occurring only once. The sequenced sample was naive CD8+ T cells from blood, with Jurkat cell RNA spiked in. The sample's subset: FACS-sorted CD8+CD4-CCR7+CD45RA+ naive T cells. These receptors originate from a human donor in good health. Some libraries in this study had Jurkat cell RNA spiked in.

This clonotype was found many times. CDR3 region: CSARDFRQAGYNSPLHF. CDR3 nucleotide sequence: TGCAGTGCTAGAGATTTTCGACAGGCAGGATATAATTCACCCCTCCACTTT. The rearrangement joins TRBV20-1 to TRBJ1-6, with a weak D call TRBD1 (6 bases). This CDR3 region has 17 residues. Deletions cut 0 bases from V and 4 bases from J, with 16 bases between. Germline assignment: CDR1 DFQATT and CDR2 SNEGSKA (reference sequence).

This clonotype has a handful of counts. V is TRBV4-1 and J is TRBJ2-7, with 9 bases aligning to TRBD2. With V trimmed by 2 bases and J by 1 base, 0 bases remained unmatched. The CDR3 has 14 amino acids. Germline V gene sequence: CDR1 MGHRA, CDR2 YSYEKL. The CDR3 sequence: CASSQLAGSYEQYF. The CDR3 nucleotides are TGCGCCAGCAGCCAACTAGCGGGATCCTACGAGCAGTACTTC.

Many counts were recorded for this clonotype. This chain joins TRBV7-9 and TRBJ2-1; TRBD1 matches at 8 bases. Unmatched junction bases numbered 5, after V lost 1 base and J lost 9 bases. The CDR3 loop spans 14 amino acids. Germline CDR1 reads SEHNR; CDR2 reads FQNEAQ (reference sequence). This CDR3 is CASSLVSGGGEQFF. In nucleotides, the CDR3 is TGTGCCAGCAGCTTAGTTTCAGGGGGCGGTGAGCAGTTCTTC.

Comments on this clonotype: Given a much more abundant clone one base away, this may be a read error. This sequence joins TRBV29-1 and TRBJ1-1, with unresolved D. This CDR3 comprises 15 residues. V was cut by 4 bases and J by 2 bases, with 17 bases left in between. From germline, CDR1 is SQVTM and CDR2 ANQGSEA. CDR3 residues: CSVVGPPPINTEAFF. The CDR3 DNA follows: TGCAGCGTTGTTGGCCCGCCGCCTATAAACACTGAAGCTTTCTTT.

This clonotype has ten or more counts. The chain couples TRBV2 to TRBJ1-5; tentatively, D is TRBD1 (6 bases). Trimming removed 10 bases at V and 2 bases at J, with 15 bases between. The CDR3 is 14 residues long. CDR1 and CDR2 (germline): SNHLY, FYNNEI. The CDR3 DNA sequence: TGTGCCACCAACGGACAGTGGGGCAATCAGCCCCAGCATTTT. This translates into CATNGQWGNQPQHF.

This clonotype was recorded a few times. The rearrangement uses TRBV12-3 or TRBV12-4 and TRBJ2-5, with TRBD1 identical over 7 bases. The J call is doubtful: the DNA matches TRBJ2-4 better. The CDR3 is 14 residues long. The CDR3: CASSARQGSFIQYF. The CDR3 DNA sequence: TGTGCCAGCAGTGCCAGACAGGGTTCCTTCATTCAGTACTTC.

On this clonotype: Since the CDR3 does not end with the conserved phenylalanine or tryptophan, this likely comes from a read error. The chain combines TRBV5-6 with TRBJ1-1, with 8 bases lining up with TRBD1. Germline V gives CDR1 SGHDT, CDR2 YYEEEE. This CDR3 is built from 14 residues. V shed 4 bases and J 6 bases; nucleotides not matched to a gene: 8. The CDR3 DNA follows: TGTGCCAGCAGCACGCGACAGGGGCGCGCTGAAGCTTTCTCT. This sequence encodes CASSTRQGRAEAFS.

This clonotype was observed a handful of times. This chain connects TRBV20-1 to TRBJ1-2, with D possibly matching TRBD1 (5 bases). The CDR3 is 14 amino acids. Germline V CDR1 and CDR2: DFQATT, SNEGSKA (reference sequence). Trimming cost V 0 bases and J 2 bases, with 10 bases left between them. The CDR3, as DNA: TGCAGTGCTAGAGATCAAAGGGGAAACTATGGCTACACCTTC. It specifies CSARDQRGNYGYTF.

The rearrangement joins TRBV12-3 or TRBV12-4 to TRBJ1-1; no reliable D call. V lost 3 bases and J 1 base, leaving 6 bases between the germline ends. The CDR3 covers 13 residues. The CDR3 sequence is CASSFWENTEAFF. CDR3 bases: TGTGCCAGCAGTTTTTGGGAGAACACTGAAGCTTTCTTT.

This clonotype came up many times. The genes are TRBV12-3 or TRBV12-4 and TRBJ2-3, with TRBD2 identical over 10 bases. The CDR3 loop spans 16 amino acids. The V gene end was trimmed by 6 bases and the J gene end by 4 bases; junction bases not matched to a gene: 10. The CDR3 reads CASSPSGGHGADTQYF. In DNA form, the CDR3 reads TGTGCCAGCAGCCCTAGCGGGGGACATGGCGCAGATACGCAGTATTTT.

The chain joins TRBV19 to TRBJ2-1, with 8 positions matching TRBD1. CDR1 and CDR2 from the germline V gene are LNHDA and SQIVND (reference sequence). Trimming removed 3 bases from V and 8 bases from J; junction bases left unmatched: 12. The CDR3 contains 16 residues. CDR3 in DNA: TGTGCCAGTAGTATTGTAGGACAGGGTTTTTTCTATGAGCAGTTCTTC. Translating it yields CASSIVGQGFFYEQFF.

This clonotype was counted ten times or more. The chain combines TRBV5-6 with TRBJ1-2; D is unclear. The CDR3 spans 14 residues. Germline V CDR1 and CDR2: SGHDT, YYEEEE. Trimming stripped 4 bases from V and 4 bases from J, with 14 bases between. CDR3: CASSGRGFGYGYTF. The CDR3 nucleotides read TGTGCCAGCAGCGGCAGAGGATTTGGCTATGGCTACACCTTC.

On this clonotype itself: Given a much more abundant clone one base away, this may be a read error. The chain links TRBV7-9 to TRBJ1-1; TRBD1 agrees at 7 bases. Germline V gene sequence: CDR1 SEHNR, CDR2 FQNEAQ (reference sequence). CDR3 size: 14 residues. The CDR3 here is CAGSLNLRDSEAFF. CDR3 sequence (DNA): TGTGCCGGCAGCCTTAACCTAAGGGACAGTGAAGCTTTCTTT.

The V gene is TRBV5-5, the J gene TRBJ2-1; unclear D gene. Trimming left V 4 bases short and J 8 bases short, with 13 bases between. The CDR3 has 13 residues. Germline V gene lookup returns CDR1 SGHKS and CDR2 YYEKEE (reference sequence). The CDR3 nucleotides read TGTGCCAGCAGCCTCGACCTTTTTGATGAGCAGTTCTTC. The encoded protein is CASSLDLFDEQFF.

The DNA for the CDR3 is TGTGCCAGCAGTCATAGCGGGACCTACAATGAGCAGTTCTTC. Translating it yields CASSHSGTYNEQFF. V gene TRBV6-6 combines with J gene TRBJ2-1; 8 bases map to TRBD2. This CDR3 is built from 14 residues. Germline CDR1 and CDR2: MNHNY and SVGAGI (reference sequence). V trimming: 5 bases; J trimming: 2 bases; junction bases outside the gene matches: 2.

This clonotype was seen only a few times. The gene calls are TRBV7-9 and TRBJ2-5; TRBD2 agrees at 15 bases. Germline V gene data show CDR1 as SEHNR and CDR2 as FQNEAQ (reference sequence). The J segment lost 5 bases and the V segment lost 5 bases, leaving 12 bases of the junction unmatched. The CDR3 loop spans 18 amino acids. CDR3 sequence (DNA): TGTGCCAGCAGCCCTGGGACTAGCGGGGGGCCCAACTCGGAGACCCAGTACTTC. This encodes CASSPGTSGGPNSETQYF. Looking up the rest from reference TRBV7-9 and TRBJ2-5 gives the full variable domain: DTGVSQNPRHKITKRGQNVTFRCDPISEHNRLYWYRQTLGQGPEFLTYFQNEAQLEKSRLLSDRFSAERPKGSFSTLEIQRTEQGDSAMYLCASSPGTSGGPNSETQYFGPGTRLLVL.

This chain uses TRBV3-1 with TRBJ1-3; D is uncertain. The CDR3 totals 17 residues. Trimming cost V 3 bases and J 0 bases, with 15 bases left between them. Germline V gene lookup returns CDR1 LGHDT and CDR2 YNNKEL (reference sequence). The CDR3 is CASSQEPDGHSGNTIYF. As DNA, the CDR3 is TGTGCCAGCAGCCAGGAGCCCGACGGCCACTCTGGAAACACCATATATTTT.

The chain couples TRBV9 to TRBJ2-7; TRBD2 aligns across 9 bases. With V trimmed by 3 bases and J by 2 bases, 0 bases remained unmatched. Per germline, CDR1 SGDLS and CDR2 YYNGEE. The CDR3 consists of 13 residues. CDR3 residues: CASSASGTYEQYF. The CDR3 coding sequence is TGTGCCAGCAGCGCTAGCGGGACCTACGAGCAGTACTTC.

Points on this clonotype: A read error is possible here, since a much larger clone lies one base away. This rearrangement joins TRBV6-6 to TRBJ1-2; 8 bases map to TRBD1. The CDR3 is made up of 13 amino acids. Germline V CDR1 and CDR2: MNHNY, SVGAGI (reference sequence). J gave up 6 bases and V 8 bases, and 8 bases lay outside the gene matches. The CDR3 spells CASCSGGADGYTF. As DNA, the CDR3 is TGTGCCAGCTGTTCAGGGGGCGCGGATGGCTACACCTTC.

On this clonotype itself: At one end the junction does not follow the germline gene, possibly because of a read error. J is TRBJ2-2 and V is TRBV19; D is uncertain. Germline CDR1 reads LNHDA; CDR2 reads SQIVND (reference sequence). The CDR3 contains 14 residues. CDR3 nucleotide sequence: TGTGCCAGTAGTATGACCTCCGGCACCGAGGAGCTGTTATTT. Encoded protein: CASSMTSGTEELLF.

In regard to this clonotype: Just one base apart from a much larger clone, this may be a read error. This chain joins TRBV20-1 and TRBJ1-1, with D unresolved. The CDR3 length is 16 residues. V shed 0 bases and J shed 6 bases, with 20 bases lying between them. Germline CDR1 is DFQATT and CDR2 is SNEGSKA (reference sequence). This CDR3 is CSARDIGGGIYAEAFF. CDR3 sequence (DNA): TGCAGTGCTAGAGATATTGGTGGAGGGATATACGCTGAAGCTTTCTTT.

The chain is built from TRBV19 and TRBJ2-5, with no clear D. The CDR3 sequence is 16 residues long. Germline CDR1 LNHDA, CDR2 SQIVND (reference sequence). The germline V and J ends were trimmed by 1 base and 5 bases, with 17 bases remaining between them. The DNA of the CDR3 is TGTGCCAGTAGTATAGGCCGTTGGGCCGATGGGGAGACCCAGTACTTC. Translation: CASSIGRWADGETQYF. Supplemented by reference TRBV19 and TRBJ2-5, the full variable domain reads DGGITQSPKYLFRKEGQNVTLSCEQNLNHDAMYWYRQDPGQGLRLIYYSQIVNDFQKGDIAEGYSVSREKKESFPLTVTSAQKNPTAFYLCASSIGRWADGETQYFGPGTRLLVL.

The chain has TRBV6-6 and TRBJ1-1; D not resolved. V shed 1 base and J shed 5 bases, with 23 bases lying between them. Germline CDR1 and CDR2: MNHNY and SVGAGI (reference sequence). The length of the CDR3 is 18 residues. The CDR3 sequence is CASSYFGGSETVMTEAFF. The CDR3 coding sequence is TGTGCCAGCAGTTACTTCGGCGGTTCGGAAACAGTTATGACTGAAGCTTTCTTT.

The V call is TRBV7-2, the J call TRBJ2-4, with D possibly being TRBD1 (8 bases). Deletions cut 6 bases from V and 8 bases from J, with 14 bases between. Germline CDR1 and CDR2: SGHTA and FQGNSA. The CDR3 loop spans 13 amino acids. This chain's CDR3 is CASRTGAGDIQYF. The DNA of the CDR3 is TGTGCCAGCAGGACAGGGGCGGGGGACATTCAGTACTTC.

This clonotype was seen ten or more times. The rearrangement joins TRBV6-6 to TRBJ2-1; TRBD2 matches at 9 bases. Germline CDR1 and CDR2: MNHNY and SVGAGI (reference sequence). The CDR3 contains 14 residues. Unmatched junction bases numbered 5, after V lost 6 bases and J lost 5 bases. The CDR3 sequence is CASRGLAKDNEQFF. The CDR3 nucleotides read TGTGCCAGCAGAGGACTAGCGAAGGACAATGAGCAGTTCTTC.

This clonotype has at least ten counts. This chain links TRBV24-1 with TRBJ2-1; TRBD2 is a possible D gene (5 bases). The germline CDR1 and CDR2 sequences are KGHDR and SFDVKD. The CDR3 is 14 residues long. The V end was cut by 7 bases, the J end by 11 bases, with 20 bases between. The CDR3 DNA is TGTGCCACCAGCGAAACCGGGGAGAGACTTAAGCAGTTCTTC. Amino acid sequence: CATSETGERLKQFF.

The rearrangement uses TRBV27 and TRBJ2-3; 8 positions agree with TRBD2. This CDR3 has 15 amino acids. V lost 3 bases, J lost 3 bases, and 5 bases stayed unmatched. Germline-derived CDR1 and CDR2 are MNHEY and SMNVEV (reference sequence). CDR3: CASSFGGGITDTQYF. The DNA of the CDR3 is TGTGCCAGCAGTTTCGGCGGGGGGATTACAGATACGCAGTATTTT.

This clonotype has a count of ten or more. The chain couples TRBV6-6 to TRBJ2-7; 7 bases agree with TRBD2. V lost 7 bases to trimming and J lost 5 bases; unmatched junction nucleotides: 5. CDR1 is MNHNY, CDR2 SVGAGI, per germline (reference sequence). The CDR3 consists of 12 residues. The DNA of the CDR3 is TGTGCCAGCAACGCGGGAGTTCACGAGCAGTACTTC. Its protein is CASNAGVHEQYF.

At least ten counts were recorded for this clonotype. The chain carries TRBV28 and TRBJ2-1, with TRBD2 identical over 8 bases. CDR3 length: 14 amino acids. CDR1 is MDHEN and CDR2 is SYDVKM in the germline V gene. The ends lost 7 bases at V and 7 bases at J; junction bases unmatched: 9. CDR3 coding DNA: TGTGCCAGCATGTGGTCCACTAGCGGTAATGAGCAGTTCTTC. Its protein product is CASMWSTSGNEQFF. Variable domain in full (rest from reference TRBV28 and TRBJ2-1): DVKVTQSSRYLVKRTGEKVFLECVQDMDHENMFWYRQDPGLGLRLIYFSYDVKMKEKGDIPEGYSVSREKKERFSLILESASTNQTSMYLCASMWSTSGNEQFFGPGTRLTVL.

The chain links TRBV4-1 to TRBJ2-5; TRBD2 matches at 7 bases. Germline V gene sequence: CDR1 MGHRA, CDR2 YSYEKL. V was clipped by 1 base and J by 4 bases; unmatched bases: 3. The CDR3 length is 14 residues. In nucleotides, the CDR3 is TGCGCCAGCAGCCAAGTGGGGGGGAGAGAGACCCAGTACTTC. Its protein is CASSQVGGRETQYF.

This clonotype was recorded only once. Germline is not matched at one junction end, which may reflect a read error. The chain employs TRBV10-3 and TRBJ2-7; 10 bases match TRBD1. CDR1 and CDR2 from the germline V gene are ENHRY and SYGVKD. The CDR3 sequence is 15 residues long. The CDR3 DNA reads as TGTGCCGTCAGTACCCCGGGACAGGGGAGCTACGAGCAGTACTTC. It encodes CAVSTPGQGSYEQYF.